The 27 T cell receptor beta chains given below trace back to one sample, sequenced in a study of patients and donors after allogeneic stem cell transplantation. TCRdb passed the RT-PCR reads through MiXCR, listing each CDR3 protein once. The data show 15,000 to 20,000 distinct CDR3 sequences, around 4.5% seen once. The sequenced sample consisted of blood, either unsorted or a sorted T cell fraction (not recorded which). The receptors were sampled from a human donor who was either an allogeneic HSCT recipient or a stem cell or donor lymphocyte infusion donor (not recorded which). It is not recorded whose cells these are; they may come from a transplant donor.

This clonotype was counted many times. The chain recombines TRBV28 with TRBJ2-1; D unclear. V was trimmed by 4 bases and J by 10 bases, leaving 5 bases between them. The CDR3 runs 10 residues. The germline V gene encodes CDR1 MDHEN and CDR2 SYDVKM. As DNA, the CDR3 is TGTGCCAGCAGTTCTTACGAGCAGTTCTTC. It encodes CASSSYEQFF.

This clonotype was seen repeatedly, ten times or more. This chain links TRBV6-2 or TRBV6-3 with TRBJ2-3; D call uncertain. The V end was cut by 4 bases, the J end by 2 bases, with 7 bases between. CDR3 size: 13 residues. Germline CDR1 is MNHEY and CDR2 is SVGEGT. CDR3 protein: CASSWQLTDTQYF. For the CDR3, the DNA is TGTGCCAGCAGTTGGCAACTCACAGATACGCAGTATTTT.

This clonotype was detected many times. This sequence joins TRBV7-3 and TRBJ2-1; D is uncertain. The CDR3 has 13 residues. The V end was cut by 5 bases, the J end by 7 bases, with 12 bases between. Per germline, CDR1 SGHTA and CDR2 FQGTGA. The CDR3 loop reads CASSPMVGNEQFF. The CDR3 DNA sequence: TGTGCCAGCAGCCCCATGGTGGGGAATGAGCAGTTCTTC.

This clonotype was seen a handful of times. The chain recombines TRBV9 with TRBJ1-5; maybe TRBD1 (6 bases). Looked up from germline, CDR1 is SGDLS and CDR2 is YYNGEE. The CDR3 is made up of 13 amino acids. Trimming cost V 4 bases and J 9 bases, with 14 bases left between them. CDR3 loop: CASSQRATGPQHF. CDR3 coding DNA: TGTGCCAGCAGCCAGAGGGCGACAGGGCCCCAGCATTTT.

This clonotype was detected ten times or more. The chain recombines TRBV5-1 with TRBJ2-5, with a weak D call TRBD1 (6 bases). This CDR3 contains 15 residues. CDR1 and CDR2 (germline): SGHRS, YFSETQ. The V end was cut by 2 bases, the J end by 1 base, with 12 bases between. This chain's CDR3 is CASSLQMDSQETQYF. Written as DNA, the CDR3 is TGCGCCAGCAGCTTACAAATGGACAGCCAAGAGACCCAGTACTTC.

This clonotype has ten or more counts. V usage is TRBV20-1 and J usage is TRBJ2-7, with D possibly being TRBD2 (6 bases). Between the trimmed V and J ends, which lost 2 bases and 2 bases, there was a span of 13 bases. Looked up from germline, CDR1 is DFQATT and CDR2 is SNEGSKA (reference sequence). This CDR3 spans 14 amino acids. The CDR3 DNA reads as TGCAGTGCTAGAACGGGACTGAGTCCCTACGAGCAGTACTTC. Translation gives CSARTGLSPYEQYF.

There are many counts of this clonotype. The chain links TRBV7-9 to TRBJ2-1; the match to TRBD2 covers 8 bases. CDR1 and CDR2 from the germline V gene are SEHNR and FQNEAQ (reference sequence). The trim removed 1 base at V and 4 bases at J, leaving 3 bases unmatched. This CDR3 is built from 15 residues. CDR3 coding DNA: TGTGCCAGCAGCTTAGGACTAGCGCCATACAATGAGCAGTTCTTC. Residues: CASSLGLAPYNEQFF.

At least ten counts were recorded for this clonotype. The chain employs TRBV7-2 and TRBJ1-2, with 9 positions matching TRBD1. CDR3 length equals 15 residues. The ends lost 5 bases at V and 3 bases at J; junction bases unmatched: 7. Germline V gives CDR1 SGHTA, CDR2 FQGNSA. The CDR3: CASSLKQGADYGYTF. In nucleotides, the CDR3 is TGTGCCAGCAGCCTCAAACAGGGGGCGGACTATGGCTACACCTTC.

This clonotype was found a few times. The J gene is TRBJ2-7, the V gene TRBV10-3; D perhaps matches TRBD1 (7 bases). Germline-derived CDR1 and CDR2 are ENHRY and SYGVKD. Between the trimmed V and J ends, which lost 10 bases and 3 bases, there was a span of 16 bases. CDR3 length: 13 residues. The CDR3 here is CANRQGGIYEQYF. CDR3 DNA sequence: TGTGCCAACCGACAGGGAGGTATCTACGAGCAGTACTTC.

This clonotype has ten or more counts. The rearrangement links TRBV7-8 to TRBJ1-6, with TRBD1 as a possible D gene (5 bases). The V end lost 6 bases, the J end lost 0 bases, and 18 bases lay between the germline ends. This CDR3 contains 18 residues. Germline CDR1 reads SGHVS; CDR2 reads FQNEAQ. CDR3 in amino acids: CASSLGWDSSSYNSPLHF. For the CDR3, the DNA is TGTGCCAGCAGTCTGGGCTGGGACTCGAGCTCCTATAATTCACCCCTCCACTTT.

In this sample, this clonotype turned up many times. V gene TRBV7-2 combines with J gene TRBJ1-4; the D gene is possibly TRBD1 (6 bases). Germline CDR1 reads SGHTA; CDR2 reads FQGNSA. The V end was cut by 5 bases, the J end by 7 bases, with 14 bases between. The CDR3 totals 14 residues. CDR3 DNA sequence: TGTGCCAGCAGCCGAAATACAGGGAGTGAAAAACTGTTTTTT. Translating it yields CASSRNTGSEKLFF.

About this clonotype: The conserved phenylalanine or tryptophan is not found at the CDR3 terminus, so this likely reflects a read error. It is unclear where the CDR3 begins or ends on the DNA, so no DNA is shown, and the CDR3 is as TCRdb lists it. The CDR3 sequence: CSARAPTVGR. The rearrangement joins TRBV20-1 to TRBJ1-1; the listed D gene, TRBD1, was not tested against the DNA. The CDR3 region is 10 residues in length, termini included. Germline V gene sequence: CDR1 DFQATT, CDR2 SNEGSKA (reference sequence).

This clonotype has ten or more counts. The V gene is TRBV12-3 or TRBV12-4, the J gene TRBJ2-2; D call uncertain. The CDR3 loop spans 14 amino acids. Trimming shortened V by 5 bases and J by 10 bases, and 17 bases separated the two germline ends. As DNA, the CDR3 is TGTGCCAGCAGTCCCCCCACCGGCACCCAGGAGCTGTTTTTT. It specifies CASSPPTGTQELFF.

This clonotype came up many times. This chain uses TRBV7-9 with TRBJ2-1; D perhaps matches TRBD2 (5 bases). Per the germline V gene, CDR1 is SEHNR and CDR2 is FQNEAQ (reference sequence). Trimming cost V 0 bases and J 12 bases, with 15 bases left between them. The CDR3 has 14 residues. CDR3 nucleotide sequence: TGTGCCAGCAGCTTAGCGGAGGCAGCCCCTAGGCAGTTCTTC. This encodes CASSLAEAAPRQFF.

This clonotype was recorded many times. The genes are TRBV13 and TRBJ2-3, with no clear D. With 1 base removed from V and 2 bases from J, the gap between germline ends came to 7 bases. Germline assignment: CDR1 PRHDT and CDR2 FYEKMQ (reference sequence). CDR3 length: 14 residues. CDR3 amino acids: CASSLAHYTDTQYF. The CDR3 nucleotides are TGTGCCAGCAGCTTAGCCCACTACACAGATACGCAGTATTTT.

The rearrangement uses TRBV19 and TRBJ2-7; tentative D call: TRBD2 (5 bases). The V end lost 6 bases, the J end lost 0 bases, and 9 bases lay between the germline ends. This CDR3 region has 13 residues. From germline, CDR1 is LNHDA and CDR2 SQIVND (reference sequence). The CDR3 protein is CASRARGSYEQYF. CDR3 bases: TGTGCCAGTAGGGCCCGGGGCTCCTACGAGCAGTACTTC.

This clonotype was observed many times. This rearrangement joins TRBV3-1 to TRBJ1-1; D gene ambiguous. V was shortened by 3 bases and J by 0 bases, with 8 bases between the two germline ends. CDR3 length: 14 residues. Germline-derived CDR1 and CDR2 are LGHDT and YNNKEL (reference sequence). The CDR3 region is CASSQGLVNTEAFF. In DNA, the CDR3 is TGTGCCAGCAGCCAGGGCCTGGTGAACACTGAAGCTTTCTTT.

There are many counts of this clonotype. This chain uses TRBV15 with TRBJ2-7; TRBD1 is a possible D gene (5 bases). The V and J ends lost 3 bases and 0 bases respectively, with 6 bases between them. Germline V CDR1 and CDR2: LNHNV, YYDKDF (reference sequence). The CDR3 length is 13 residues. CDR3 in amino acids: CATSRGPSYEQYF. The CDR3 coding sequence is TGTGCCACCAGCAGGGGGCCCTCCTACGAGCAGTACTTC.

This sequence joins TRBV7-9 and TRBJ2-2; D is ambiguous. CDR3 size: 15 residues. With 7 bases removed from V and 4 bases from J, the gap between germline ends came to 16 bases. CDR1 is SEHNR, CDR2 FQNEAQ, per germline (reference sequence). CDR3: CASKGAFRSTGELFF. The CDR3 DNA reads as TGTGCCAGCAAAGGAGCGTTTCGTAGCACCGGGGAGCTGTTTTTT.

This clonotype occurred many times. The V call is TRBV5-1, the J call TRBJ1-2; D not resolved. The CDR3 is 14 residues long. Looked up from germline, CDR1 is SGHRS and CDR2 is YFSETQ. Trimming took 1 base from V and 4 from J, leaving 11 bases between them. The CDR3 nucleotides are TGCGCCAGCAGCTTGAGTGCAGGCTTCTATGGCTACACCTTC. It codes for CASSLSAGFYGYTF.

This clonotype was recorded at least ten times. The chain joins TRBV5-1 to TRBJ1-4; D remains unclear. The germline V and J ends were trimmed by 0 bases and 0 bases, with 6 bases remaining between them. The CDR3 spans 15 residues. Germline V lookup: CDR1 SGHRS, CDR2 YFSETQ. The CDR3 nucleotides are TGCGCCAGCAGCTTGGGGGATTCAACTAATGAAAAACTGTTTTTT. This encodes CASSLGDSTNEKLFF. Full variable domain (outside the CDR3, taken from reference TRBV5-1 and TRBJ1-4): KAGVTQTPRYLIKTRGQQVTLSCSPISGHRSVSWYQQTPGQGLQFLFEYFSETQRNKGNFPGRFSGRQFSNSRSEMNVSTLELGDSALYLCASSLGDSTNEKLFFGSGTQLSVL.

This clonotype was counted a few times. CDR3 region: CASRSLRLAGGTDTQYF. The DNA of the CDR3 is TGTGCCAGTAGAAGTTTGAGGCTAGCGGGAGGCACAGATACGCAGTATTTT. This chain uses TRBV19 with TRBJ2-3; 10 nucleotides agree with TRBD2. Trimming at V came to 6 bases and at J to 1 base, leaving 10 bases not matched to a gene. The CDR3 is 17 residues long. Germline V lookup: CDR1 LNHDA, CDR2 SQIVND (reference sequence).

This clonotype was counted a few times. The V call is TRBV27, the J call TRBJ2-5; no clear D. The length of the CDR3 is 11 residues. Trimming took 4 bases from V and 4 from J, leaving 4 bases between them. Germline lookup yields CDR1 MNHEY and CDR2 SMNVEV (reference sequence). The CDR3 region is CASSSPETQYF. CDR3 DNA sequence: TGTGCCAGCAGTTCGCCAGAGACCCAGTACTTC.

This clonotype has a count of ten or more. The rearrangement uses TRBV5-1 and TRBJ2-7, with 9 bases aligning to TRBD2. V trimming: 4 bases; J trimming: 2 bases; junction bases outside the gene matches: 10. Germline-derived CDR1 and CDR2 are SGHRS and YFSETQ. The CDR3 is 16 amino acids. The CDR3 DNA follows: TGCGCCAGCAGCCGGGGGGGGACTAGCAGTACCTACGAGCAGTACTTC. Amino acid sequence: CASSRGGTSSTYEQYF.

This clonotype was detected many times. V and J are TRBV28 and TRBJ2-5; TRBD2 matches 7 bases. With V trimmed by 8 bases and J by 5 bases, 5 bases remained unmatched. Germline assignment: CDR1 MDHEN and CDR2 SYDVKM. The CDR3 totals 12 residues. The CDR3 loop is CASGRVGETQYF. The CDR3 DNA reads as TGTGCCAGCGGGAGGGTGGGGGAGACCCAGTACTTC.

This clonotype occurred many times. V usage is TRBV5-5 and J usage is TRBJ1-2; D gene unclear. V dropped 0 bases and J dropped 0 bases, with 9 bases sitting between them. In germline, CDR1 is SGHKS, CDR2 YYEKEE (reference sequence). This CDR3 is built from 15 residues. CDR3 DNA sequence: TGTGCCAGCAGCTTGGCCCCGAACGCTAACTATGGCTACACCTTC. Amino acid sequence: CASSLAPNANYGYTF.

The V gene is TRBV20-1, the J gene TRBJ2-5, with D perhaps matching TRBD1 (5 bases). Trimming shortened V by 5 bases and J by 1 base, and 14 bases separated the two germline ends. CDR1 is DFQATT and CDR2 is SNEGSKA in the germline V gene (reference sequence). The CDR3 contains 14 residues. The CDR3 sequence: CSALDDRGQETQYF. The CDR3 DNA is TGCAGTGCTCTTGACGATAGGGGCCAAGAGACCCAGTACTTC.